This TCR beta chain was found in a study of monozygotic twins with inflammatory bowel disease. General study findings and limits: Healthy co-twins had higher TCRbeta inverse Simpson diversity than their IBD twins.

Concerning this clonotype: As yet, its antigen is unknown.

CDR1 and CDR2 from the germline V gene are LNHNV and YYDKDF (reference sequence). CDR3 length: 14 residues. Eight reactions per sample, run separately, yielded cDNA. The UMIs contained a 6-nucleotide sample barcode. They were added by template switching during cDNA synthesis. TCRdb reprocessed the 5' RACE reads; each CDR3 protein has one entry and no DNA is given. The sample includes 110,000 to 150,000 distinct CDR3 sequences. The chain employs TRBV15 and TRBJ2-3. This TCR was sampled from a human donor with ulcerative colitis or Crohn's disease, or a healthy co-twin of an affected twin (not recorded which). The sample was blood. The CDR3 spells CATRTVVSTDTQYF.